The following is a T cell receptor (beta chain) sequence with its context. What it binds is not known. In the same sample, other DNA sequences code for this CDR3. The data derive from a study of T cell responses to AZD1222 COVID-19 vaccine. Clones were sequenced by immunoSEQ multiplex PCR, and TCRdb holds only the in-frame ones, with some missing. The sample has 150,000 or so clones, around 86% seen once. Study conclusions and caveats: Spike regions recognized by vaccine-associated CD4 TCRs spanned the protein, led by 160-218 and 743-854. Unmutated variant regions are reportedly targeted by nearly half of spike-specific TCRs. It should be noted that donors were predominantly white British and more often female, and clonal diversity was possibly underestimated.

From germline, CDR1 is SEHNR and CDR2 FQNEAQ (reference sequence). V lost 2 bases to trimming and J lost 8 bases, with 3 bases between them. CDR3 length equals 10 residues. Sequenced material: peripheral blood, taken on day 0 of AZD1222 vaccination. This sequence was found in an adult in good health. This chain links TRBV7-9 with TRBJ1-2; D is ambiguous. The CDR3 is CASSLRGYTF. CDR3 nucleotides: TGTGCCAGCAGCTTAAGGGGCTACACCTTC. The complete variable domain, with remaining parts taken from reference TRBV7-9 and TRBJ1-2, reads DTGVSQNPRHKITKRGQNVTFRCDPISEHNRLYWYRQTLGQGPEFLTYFQNEAQLEKSRLLSDRFSAERPKGSFSTLEIQRTEQGDSAMYLCASSLRGYTFGSGTRLTVV.